This TCR beta chain was identified during a study of blood T cell repertoires in COVID-19. Study processing details: Reference gene primers were amplified, and this amplification served to estimate nucleated cell counts. The assay was immunoSEQ multiplex PCR, and TCRdb's table has in-frame clones only and misses some. For V, J and clone size, that table is used; D and trimming come from the DNA. The data show fewer than 350,000 clones, 75% to 95% seen once. The CDR3 sequence is 11 residues long. Germline V gene data show CDR1 as LNHDA and CDR2 as SQIVND (reference sequence). A note on this clone: An end of the junction does not agree with germline; a read error may underlie this.

Material: peripheral blood. This TCR derives from a woman under 40 with COVID-19, enrolled during active disease. The rearrangement uses TRBV19 and TRBJ2-1; 10 bases are shared with TRBD2. In DNA, the CDR3 is TGTGCCAGTGGGACTAGCGTAGAGCTGTTCTTC. Protein sequence: CASGTSVELFF.